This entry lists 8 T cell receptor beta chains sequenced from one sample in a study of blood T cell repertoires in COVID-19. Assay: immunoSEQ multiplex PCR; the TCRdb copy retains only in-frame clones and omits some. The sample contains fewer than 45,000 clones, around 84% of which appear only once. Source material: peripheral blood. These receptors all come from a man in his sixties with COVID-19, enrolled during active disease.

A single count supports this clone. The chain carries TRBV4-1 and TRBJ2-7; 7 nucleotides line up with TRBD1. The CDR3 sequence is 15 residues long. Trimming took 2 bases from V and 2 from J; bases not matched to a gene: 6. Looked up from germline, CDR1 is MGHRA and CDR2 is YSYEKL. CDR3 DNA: TGCGCCAGCAGCCAACGGGGCGACAGGGCCTACGAGCAGTACTTC. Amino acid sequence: CASSQRGDRAYEQYF.

Here the CDR3 reads CASSSRDYGYTF. CDR3 in DNA: TGTGCCAGCAGTTCGCGGGACTATGGCTACACCTTC. The J gene is TRBJ1-2, the V gene TRBV6-5; D is unclear. Germline loops: CDR1 MNHEY, CDR2 SVGAGI. V was cut by 4 bases and J by 3 bases, with 6 bases left in between. CDR3 length equals 12 residues.

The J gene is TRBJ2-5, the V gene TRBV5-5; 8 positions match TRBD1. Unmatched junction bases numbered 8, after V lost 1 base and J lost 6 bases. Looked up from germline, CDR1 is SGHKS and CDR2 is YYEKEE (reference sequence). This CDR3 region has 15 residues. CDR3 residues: CASSLSGGQVKTQYF. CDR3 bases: TGTGCCAGCAGCTTGAGTGGGGGACAGGTGAAGACCCAGTACTTC. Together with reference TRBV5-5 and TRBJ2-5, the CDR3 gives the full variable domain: DAGVTQSPTHLIKTRGQQVTLRCSPISGHKSVSWYQQVLGQGPQFIFQYYEKEERGRGNFPDRFSARQFPNYSSELNVNALLLGDSALYLCASSLSGGQVKTQYFGPGTRLLVL.

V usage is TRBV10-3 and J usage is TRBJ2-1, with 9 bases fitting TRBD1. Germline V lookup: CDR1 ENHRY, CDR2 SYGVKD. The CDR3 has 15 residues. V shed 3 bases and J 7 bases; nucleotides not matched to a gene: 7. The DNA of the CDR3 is TGTGCCATCAGTGACAGGACAGGGGTATCGAATGAGCAGTTCTTC. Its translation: CAISDRTGVSNEQFF.

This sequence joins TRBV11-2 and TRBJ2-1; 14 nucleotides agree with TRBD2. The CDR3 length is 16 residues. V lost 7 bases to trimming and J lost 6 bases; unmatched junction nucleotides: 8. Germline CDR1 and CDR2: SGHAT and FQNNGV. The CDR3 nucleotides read TGTGCCAGCAACAGACTAGCGGGAGGGCTTATCAATGAGCAGTTCTTC. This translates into CASNRLAGGLINEQFF.

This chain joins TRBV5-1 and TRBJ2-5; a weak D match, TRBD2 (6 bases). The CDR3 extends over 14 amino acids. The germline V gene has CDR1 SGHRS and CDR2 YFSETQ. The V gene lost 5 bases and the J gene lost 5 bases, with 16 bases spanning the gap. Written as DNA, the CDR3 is TGCGCCAGCAGGCCCATTGGAGGGGAGGAGACCCAGTACTTC. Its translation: CASRPIGGEETQYF.

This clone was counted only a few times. The chain's CDR3 is CAWSYQGSYGYTF. The CDR3 nucleotides are TGTGCCTGGAGTTATCAGGGAAGCTATGGCTACACCTTC. The chain carries TRBV30 and TRBJ1-2, with TRBD1 as a possible D gene (5 bases). This CDR3 is built from 13 residues. Germline V gene data show CDR1 as GTSNPN and CDR2 as SVGIG (reference sequence). Deletions cut 2 bases from V and 4 bases from J, with 11 bases between.

Written as DNA, the CDR3 is TGTGCCAGCAGTTACCTTAAACTAGCCTCCGAGCAGTACTTC. Translating it yields CASSYLKLASEQYF. This chain uses TRBV6-2 or TRBV6-3 with TRBJ2-7; D possibly corresponds to TRBD2 (6 bases). The length of the CDR3 is 14 residues. With 2 bases removed from V and 6 bases from J, the gap between germline ends came to 14 bases. The germline V gene has CDR1 MNHEY and CDR2 SVGEGT.